These 20 T cell receptor beta chains were all obtained from the same sample, sequenced in a study of CD8 T cells in Susac syndrome. 0.5 to 1 ug RNA was reverse transcribed with random hexamers. TCRdb redid the calling of the immunoSEQ multiplex PCR reads with MiXCR, one entry per CDR3 protein. The sample lists about 80,000 distinct CDR3 sequences, 94% seen once, with more than 0.8% in the top ten. The sequenced sample consisted of CD8+ T cells from PBMCs. All receptors come from a human donor with Susac syndrome.

This chain connects TRBV7-9 to TRBJ1-2; D unclear. Germline V gene lookup returns CDR1 SEHNR and CDR2 FQNEAQ (reference sequence). This CDR3 is 15 amino acids long. The V and J ends lost 5 bases and 0 bases respectively, with 13 bases between them. CDR3 loop: CASSPREAANYGYTF. The DNA for the CDR3 is TGTGCCAGCAGCCCCAGAGAGGCGGCTAACTATGGCTACACCTTC.

Here the CDR3 DNA reads TGTGCCAGCAGTTTAGGGGAAGCGGGAGGACCCGATGGAGGCGCCTACAATGAGCAGTTCTTC. Amino acids: CASSLGEAGGPDGGAYNEQFF. The V and J genes are TRBV12-3 or TRBV12-4 and TRBJ2-1; the match to TRBD2 covers 9 bases. The length of the CDR3 is 21 residues. V trimming: 1 base; J trimming: 2 bases; junction bases outside the gene matches: 18.

This chain uses TRBV19 with TRBJ1-1; D might be TRBD1 (6 bases). This CDR3 region has 16 residues. V lost 10 bases, J lost 0 bases, and 21 bases lay in between. Looked up from germline, CDR1 is LNHDA and CDR2 is SQIVND (reference sequence). CDR3 residues: CATSTGGGRLNTEAFF. The DNA of the CDR3 is TGTGCCACCAGTACCGGCGGGGGGCGGTTGAACACTGAAGCTTTCTTT.

The genes are TRBV29-1 and TRBJ2-3; tentative D call: TRBD2 (5 bases). CDR1 is SQVTM, CDR2 ANQGSEA, per germline. The CDR3 has 14 residues. Trimming left V 5 bases short and J 5 bases short, with 17 bases between. The chain's CDR3 is CSVSGPLGVDTQYF. The CDR3 DNA sequence: TGCAGCGTTTCAGGCCCCCTCGGGGTAGATACGCAGTATTTT.

This chain links TRBV25-1 with TRBJ2-3, with D possibly TRBD2 on 6 matching bases. The CDR3 spans 15 residues. CDR1 MGHDK and CDR2 SYGVNS come from the germline V gene. V was pared by 3 bases and J by 4 bases, with 14 bases between. CDR3 nucleotides: TGTGCCAGCAGTGACATGGACTATCGCGCAGATACGCAGTATTTT. This translates into CASSDMDYRADTQYF.

The V call is TRBV12-3 or TRBV12-4, the J call TRBJ1-5; TRBD1 might be the D (6 bases). The CDR3 extends over 13 amino acids. Trimming removed 7 bases from V and 4 bases from J, with 11 bases in between. CDR3 in DNA: TGTGCCAGCACCGAAGGGGGAAATCAGCCCCAGCATTTT. Protein sequence: CASTEGGNQPQHF.

The chain is built from TRBV5-1 and TRBJ2-7; 11 bases map to TRBD2. V was pared by 3 bases and J by 6 bases, with 8 bases of the junction left unmatched. The CDR3 consists of 15 residues. From germline, CDR1 is SGHRS and CDR2 YFSETQ. CDR3 amino acids: CASSYALAGGSEQYF. The CDR3 DNA sequence: TGCGCCAGCAGCTATGCGCTAGCGGGAGGCTCCGAGCAGTACTTC.

The DNA for the CDR3 is TGTGCCTGGAGTGTACTTGCGGGAGTGACCGGGGAGCTGTTTTTT. The encoded protein is CAWSVLAGVTGELFF. This chain links TRBV30 with TRBJ2-2; 7 bases map to TRBD2. Germline trimming cut 0 bases from V and 5 bases from J; bases unmatched to any gene: 6. Germline CDR1 and CDR2: GTSNPN and SVGIG (reference sequence). The CDR3 extends over 15 amino acids.

The gene calls are TRBV4-2 and TRBJ2-7; the D is unclear. V was cut by 4 bases and J by 2 bases, with 9 bases left in between. Germline CDR1 reads LGHNA; CDR2 reads YNFKEQ. The CDR3 totals 13 residues. The CDR3 DNA reads as TGTGCCAGCAGCCCCTCCCAAACCTACGAGCAGTACTTC. Protein: CASSPSQTYEQYF.

The J gene is TRBJ1-2, the V gene TRBV29-1; TRBD1 agrees at 7 bases. The CDR3 has 13 residues. The germline gives CDR1 SQVTM, CDR2 ANQGSEA. V shed 6 bases, J shed 2 bases, and the junction held 6 bases outside the gene matches. CDR3 amino acids: CSVIKTGNYGYTF. CDR3 sequence (DNA): TGCAGCGTAATCAAGACAGGGAACTATGGCTACACCTTC. Complete variable domain (other parts from reference TRBV29-1 and TRBJ1-2): SAVISQKPSRDICQRGTSLTIQCQVDSQVTMMFWYRQQPGQSLTLIATANQGSEATYESGFVIDKFPISRPNLTFSTLTVSNMSPEDSSIYLCSVIKTGNYGYTFGSGTRLTVV.

The chain recombines TRBV13 with TRBJ2-1; D is possibly TRBD1 (5 bases). Looked up from germline, CDR1 is PRHDT and CDR2 is FYEKMQ (reference sequence). The germline V and J ends were trimmed by 3 bases and 3 bases, with 12 bases remaining between them. The CDR3 has 15 amino acids. In nucleotides, the CDR3 is TGTGCCAGCAGCTTTGGCCAGGGTAACTACAATGAGCAGTTCTTC. It is translated as CASSFGQGNYNEQFF.

The chain carries TRBV6-1 and TRBJ2-2, with D possibly TRBD2 on 6 matching bases. CDR1 is MNHNS and CDR2 is SASEGT in the germline V gene. CDR3 size: 17 residues. Trimming stripped 6 bases from V and 0 bases from J, with 17 bases between. The CDR3 protein is CASSPYGTYANTGELFF. The CDR3 nucleotides are TGTGCCAGCAGCCCATATGGGACTTACGCGAACACCGGGGAGCTGTTTTTT.

The V call is TRBV10-3, the J call TRBJ1-6; TRBD1 aligns across 9 bases. V lost 6 bases to trimming and J lost 5 bases; unmatched junction nucleotides: 17. The CDR3 spans 19 residues. Germline assignment: CDR1 ENHRY and CDR2 SYGVKD. CDR3 protein: CAISGGDRALFLHNSPLHF. The CDR3, as DNA: TGTGCCATCAGCGGTGGGGACAGGGCCTTATTCCTCCATAATTCACCCCTCCACTTT.

The CDR3 sequence is CASSPGGRSSYEQYF. CDR3 nucleotide sequence: TGTGCCAGCAGTCCGGGCGGGAGGAGCTCGTACGAGCAGTACTTC. The chain is built from TRBV27 and TRBJ2-7, with TRBD2 matching 8 bases. Germline CDR1 and CDR2: MNHEY and SMNVEV (reference sequence). This CDR3 region has 15 residues. V lost 5 bases to trimming and J lost 4 bases; unmatched junction nucleotides: 10.

The chain couples TRBV24-1 to TRBJ2-3; TRBD2 matches 9 bases. The length of the CDR3 is 17 residues. Germline V gene lookup returns CDR1 KGHDR and CDR2 SFDVKD. V was clipped by 3 bases and J by 0 bases; unmatched bases: 6. DNA for the CDR3: TGTGCCACCAGTGATCCCAGCGCGGGAGGGAGCACAGATACGCAGTATTTT. This encodes CATSDPSAGGSTDTQYF.

The rearrangement uses TRBV6-5 and TRBJ2-1; 9 bases map to TRBD1. The germline gives CDR1 MNHEY, CDR2 SVGAGI. V dropped 0 bases and J dropped 6; count of bases not matched to a gene: 6. The CDR3 loop spans 16 amino acids. In nucleotides, the CDR3 is TGTGCCAGCAGTTACTCGAAAAGGGACAGGGTCAATGAGCAGTTCTTC. It translates to CASSYSKRDRVNEQFF.

The table lists this clonotype with a few counts. The CDR3 loop reads CASSYSGQSATEAFF. The CDR3 coding sequence is TGTGCCAGCAGTTACTCGGGGCAGTCTGCCACTGAAGCTTTCTTT. V usage is TRBV6-2 or TRBV6-3 and J usage is TRBJ1-1; TRBD1 might be the D (5 bases). Germline V gene data show CDR1 as MNHEY and CDR2 as SVGEGT. The CDR3 covers 15 residues. Trimming left V 0 bases short and J 4 bases short, with 12 bases between.

This sequence joins TRBV7-8 and TRBJ2-5; no reliable D call. V lost 4 bases and J lost 0, with 15 bases in between. The CDR3 length is 16 residues. CDR1 and CDR2 (germline): SGHVS, FQNEAQ. The CDR3 loop is CASSYRTHQNQETQYF. The DNA of the CDR3 is TGTGCCAGCAGCTATAGAACCCACCAGAACCAAGAGACCCAGTACTTC.

This clonotype came up once. The gene calls are TRBV14 and TRBJ1-2; no firm D call. Germline CDR1 is SGHDN and CDR2 is FVKESK. The CDR3 runs to 12 residues. V was trimmed by 0 bases and J by 7 bases, leaving 6 bases between them. This CDR3 reads CASSQDLGGYTF. Written as DNA, the CDR3 is TGTGCCAGCAGCCAAGATCTGGGTGGCTACACCTTC.

J is TRBJ2-3 and V is TRBV6-6; 7 bases align to TRBD2. In germline, CDR1 is MNHNY, CDR2 SVGAGI (reference sequence). V trimming: 8 bases; J trimming: 4 bases; junction bases outside the gene matches: 9. The CDR3 runs 14 residues. CDR3 in DNA: TGTGCCAGCGCCCACACGGGGGGTGCAGATACGCAGTATTTT. Translating it yields CASAHTGGADTQYF.